This TCR beta chain was observed in a study of OX40 agonist ivuxolimab in advanced cancers. CDR1 and CDR2 from the germline V gene are ENHRY and SYGVKD. This CDR3 is 15 amino acids long. The V and J ends lost 2 bases and 0 bases respectively, with 8 bases between them. Sequenced by immunoSEQ multiplex PCR; TCRdb stores in-frame clones only, minus some. The sample holds over 55,000 clones, more than 65% seen once. V gene TRBV10-3 combines with J gene TRBJ1-3; no firm D call. The TCR comes from an adult with an advanced solid tumor such as melanoma, head and neck, liver or kidney cancer. Specimen: CD4+ or CD8+ T cells sorted from blood, collected in a trial of the OX40 agonist ivuxolimab. For the CDR3, the DNA is TGTGCCATCAGTGAGCAACAGATCTCTGGAAACACCATATATTTT. Its protein product is CAISEQQISGNTIYF.